Reported below is one T cell receptor (beta chain). What it recognizes is unknown. The PCR had 60 Vbeta and 13 Jbeta primers. Data came from immunoSEQ multiplex PCR; TCRdb stores just in-frame clones and leaves some out. The sample lists under 200,000 clones; roughly four fifths were seen once. The data were obtained in a study of cytomegalovirus exposure and HLA in healthy donors. Study details: Around four fifths of 398 genotyped donors fell in the Caucasian-associated ancestry cluster.

The CDR3 loop spans 17 amino acids. Trimming shortened V by 0 bases and J by 0 bases, and 14 bases separated the two germline ends. Germline V gene sequence: CDR1 MGHRA, CDR2 YSYEKL. Study-level results: Immune exposure data for these donors was limited to CMV serostatus.

Among the donors, all were healthy bone marrow donors. This clonotype originated in a woman under 30 in good health and CMV-seronegative. The specimen sequenced was PBMCs. The rearrangement joins TRBV4-1 to TRBJ2-5; D is uncertain. The DNA of the CDR3 is TGCGCCAGCAGCCAAGATCTACTTCCTTCGTACCAAGAGACCCAGTACTTC. Protein: CASSQDLLPSYQETQYF.